Each of the 14 T cell receptor beta chains below was sequenced from the same sample in a study of OX40 agonist ivuxolimab in advanced cancers. Measured with immunoSEQ multiplex PCR; TCRdb has only the in-frame clones, and not every one. The table includes about 82,000 clones, around 89% detected once. Sequences were derived from CD4+ or CD8+ T cells sorted from blood, sampled in a trial of the OX40 agonist ivuxolimab. These receptors were collected from an adult with an advanced solid tumor such as melanoma, head and neck, liver or kidney cancer.

The V and J genes are TRBV13 and TRBJ2-1, with 8 nucleotides matching TRBD2. V lost 2 bases, J lost 4 bases, and 4 bases stayed unmatched. The CDR3 contains 15 residues. Germline loops: CDR1 PRHDT, CDR2 FYEKMQ (reference sequence). DNA for the CDR3: TGTGCCAGCAGCTTACAACTAGCGGATTACAATGAGCAGTTCTTC. Translation gives CASSLQLADYNEQFF. Combining the CDR3 with reference TRBV13 and TRBJ2-1 gives the whole variable domain AAGVIQSPRHLIKEKRETATLKCYPIPRHDTVYWYQQGPGQDPQFLISFYEKMQSDKGSIPDRFSAQQFSDYHSELNMSSLELGDSALYFCASSLQLADYNEQFFGPGTRLTVL.

This clone was seen once. The V call is TRBV13, the J call TRBJ2-7; no clear D gene. The germline V gene has CDR1 PRHDT and CDR2 FYEKMQ (reference sequence). Trimming took 3 bases from V and 5 from J, leaving 5 bases between them. The CDR3 is 11 amino acids. This chain's CDR3 is CASSFRHEQYF. The CDR3 DNA is TGTGCCAGCAGCTTTCGGCACGAGCAGTACTTC.

The rearrangement links TRBV4-1 to TRBJ2-3; 14 bases match TRBD2. The CDR3 runs 19 residues. Germline trimming cut 0 bases from V and 6 bases from J; bases unmatched to any gene: 11. Germline CDR1 and CDR2: MGHRA and YSYEKL. In nucleotides, the CDR3 is TGCGCCAGCAGCCAAGAAGACGGGGGACTAGCGGGAGCAGGGGATACGCAGTATTTT. Translating it yields CASSQEDGGLAGAGDTQYF.

The chain is built from TRBV5-6 and TRBJ2-1; tentatively, D is TRBD1 (6 bases). Germline CDR1 is SGHDT and CDR2 is YYEEEE. The CDR3 totals 15 residues. V shed 3 bases and J shed 3 bases, with 13 bases lying between them. CDR3 sequence (DNA): TGTGCCAGCAGCTCACAGGGCCCCCTCTACAATGAGCAGTTCTTC. Encoded protein: CASSSQGPLYNEQFF. The full variable domain, completed using reference TRBV5-6 and TRBJ2-1, is DAGVTQSPTHLIKTRGQQVTLRCSPKSGHDTVSWYQQALGQGPQFIFQYYEEEERQRGNFPDRFSGHQFPNYSSELNVNALLLGDSALYLCASSSQGPLYNEQFFGPGTRLTVL.

The chain has TRBV28 and TRBJ2-7; D uncertain. CDR1 is MDHEN, CDR2 SYDVKM, per germline. V was shortened by 8 bases and J by 2 bases, with 10 bases between the two germline ends. This CDR3 is 12 amino acids long. The CDR3 DNA reads TGTGCCAGCTCGTGGCAGACCTACGAGCAGTACTTC. Translated: CASSWQTYEQYF.

The rearrangement uses TRBV5-4 and TRBJ2-7; the D gene is possibly TRBD2 (6 bases). Germline V gene data show CDR1 as SGHNT and CDR2 as YYREEE (reference sequence). The ends were cut back, 3 bases at V and 7 bases at J, with 20 bases in the middle. The CDR3 extends over 15 amino acids. This chain's CDR3 is CASSSPRDSQGEQYF. The CDR3 nucleotides read TGTGCCAGCAGCTCACCCCGGGACTCGCAAGGGGAGCAGTACTTC.

This clone came up a few times. V gene TRBV6-6 combines with J gene TRBJ1-2, with D perhaps TRBD1 (5 bases). This CDR3 has 15 amino acids. From germline, CDR1 is MNHNY and CDR2 SVGAGI (reference sequence). V lost 2 bases and J 1 base, leaving 11 bases between the germline ends. The chain's CDR3 is CASSYPQGDNYGYTF. As DNA, the CDR3 is TGTGCCAGCAGTTACCCCCAGGGAGATAACTATGGCTACACCTTC.

The chain combines TRBV7-9 with TRBJ1-6; D is perhaps TRBD1 (6 bases). In germline, CDR1 is SEHNR, CDR2 FQNEAQ (reference sequence). Trimming removed 4 bases at V and 11 bases at J, with 9 bases between. This CDR3 comprises 12 residues. The CDR3 is CASSSWTAPLHF. The CDR3 DNA sequence: TGTGCCAGCAGCTCATGGACAGCACCCCTCCACTTT.

The chain uses TRBV5-1 and TRBJ2-5, with 8 positions matching TRBD1. This CDR3 is built from 15 residues. Trimming took 3 bases from V and 5 from J; bases not matched to a gene: 9. Germline values: CDR1 SGHRS, CDR2 YFSETQ. CDR3 residues: CASSYGTGNWETQYF. As DNA, the CDR3 is TGCGCCAGCAGCTACGGGACAGGCAATTGGGAGACCCAGTACTTC. Full variable domain (missing parts from reference TRBV5-1 and TRBJ2-5): KAGVTQTPRYLIKTRGQQVTLSCSPISGHRSVSWYQQTPGQGLQFLFEYFSETQRNKGNFPGRFSGRQFSNSRSEMNVSTLELGDSALYLCASSYGTGNWETQYFGPGTRLLVL.

The table lists this clone with a count of one. The chain recombines TRBV5-5 with TRBJ1-5, with TRBD1 identical over 8 bases. The V gene end was trimmed by 1 base and the J gene end by 0 bases; junction bases not matched to a gene: 6. Germline V CDR1 and CDR2: SGHKS, YYEKEE (reference sequence). The CDR3 is made up of 17 amino acids. For the CDR3, the DNA is TGTGCCAGCAGCTTGTATCCAGGGGGCAGTAGCAATCAGCCCCAGCATTTT. Its translation: CASSLYPGGSSNQPQHF.

V is TRBV19 and J is TRBJ2-2, with D hard to call. Germline assignment: CDR1 LNHDA and CDR2 SQIVND (reference sequence). The CDR3 loop spans 14 amino acids. Trimming left V 6 bases short and J 0 bases short, with 8 bases between. Here the CDR3 reads CASRSGPNTGELFF. In nucleotides, the CDR3 is TGTGCCAGTAGGTCGGGCCCGAACACCGGGGAGCTGTTTTTT.

This chain links TRBV6-5 with TRBJ1-5, with TRBD1 as a possible D gene (6 bases). From germline, CDR1 is MNHEY and CDR2 SVGAGI. V gave up 1 base and J gave up 7 bases, with 14 bases separating them. The CDR3 contains 15 residues. The CDR3 region has the DNA TGTGCCAGCAGTTACTTATCAGGGGCCGGGCAGCCCCAGCATTTT. Protein: CASSYLSGAGQPQHF.

The chain links TRBV27 to TRBJ1-1; D is possibly TRBD1 (5 bases). V lost 4 bases and J lost 3, with 9 bases in between. CDR3 size: 13 residues. Looked up from germline, CDR1 is MNHEY and CDR2 is SMNVEV (reference sequence). The CDR3: CASSYFRDTEAFF. The CDR3 nucleotides read TGTGCCAGCAGTTACTTCAGGGACACTGAAGCTTTCTTT.

The genes are TRBV29-1 and TRBJ1-3, with D uncertain. Germline lookup yields CDR1 SQVTM and CDR2 ANQGSEA. V gave up 1 base and J gave up 3 bases, with 7 bases separating them. This CDR3 spans 13 amino acids. The CDR3 here is CSVEAGNGNTIYF. CDR3 nucleotides: TGCAGCGTTGAAGCGGGGAATGGAAACACCATATATTTT. The variable domain in full, completed from reference TRBV29-1 and TRBJ1-3, reads SAVISQKPSRDICQRGTSLTIQCQVDSQVTMMFWYRQQPGQSLTLIATANQGSEATYESGFVIDKFPISRPNLTFSTLTVSNMSPEDSSIYLCSVEAGNGNTIYFGEGSWLTVV.